The present entry profiles one T cell receptor (beta chain) with its context. These data come from a study of blood T cell repertoires in COVID-19. Study summary: T cells, B-cell-depleted T cells, or PBMCs supplied cDNA or gDNA.

The method was immunoSEQ multiplex PCR; TCRdb's version includes in-frame clones alone and lacks a portion of them. The sample holds approximately 290,000 clones, 85% to 90% seen once. The V end was cut by 1 base, the J end by 5 bases, with 13 bases between. CDR3 size: 15 residues. Germline CDR1 and CDR2: SGHVS and FNYEAQ. The receptor was derived from a woman under 40 with COVID-19, enrolled during active disease. The material sequenced was peripheral blood. This chain links TRBV7-6 with TRBJ2-3; possibly TRBD2 for D (6 bases). CDR3 region: CASSLDGGMGDTQYF. As DNA, the CDR3 is TGTGCCAGCAGCTTAGACGGCGGGATGGGAGATACGCAGTATTTT.